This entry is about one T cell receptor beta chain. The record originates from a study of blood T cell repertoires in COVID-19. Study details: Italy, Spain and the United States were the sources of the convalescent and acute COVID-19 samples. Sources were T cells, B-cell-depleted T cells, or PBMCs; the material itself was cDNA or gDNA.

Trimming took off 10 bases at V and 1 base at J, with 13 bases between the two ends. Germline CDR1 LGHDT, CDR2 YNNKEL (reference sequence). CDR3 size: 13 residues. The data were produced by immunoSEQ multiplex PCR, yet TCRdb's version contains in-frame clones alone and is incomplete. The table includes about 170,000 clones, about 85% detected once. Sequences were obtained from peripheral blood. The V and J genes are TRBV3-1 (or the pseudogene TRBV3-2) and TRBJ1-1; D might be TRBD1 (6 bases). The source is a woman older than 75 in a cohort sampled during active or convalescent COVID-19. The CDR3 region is CATTWGQNTEAFF. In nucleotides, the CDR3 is TGTGCCACCACCTGGGGGCAGAACACTGAAGCTTTCTTT.